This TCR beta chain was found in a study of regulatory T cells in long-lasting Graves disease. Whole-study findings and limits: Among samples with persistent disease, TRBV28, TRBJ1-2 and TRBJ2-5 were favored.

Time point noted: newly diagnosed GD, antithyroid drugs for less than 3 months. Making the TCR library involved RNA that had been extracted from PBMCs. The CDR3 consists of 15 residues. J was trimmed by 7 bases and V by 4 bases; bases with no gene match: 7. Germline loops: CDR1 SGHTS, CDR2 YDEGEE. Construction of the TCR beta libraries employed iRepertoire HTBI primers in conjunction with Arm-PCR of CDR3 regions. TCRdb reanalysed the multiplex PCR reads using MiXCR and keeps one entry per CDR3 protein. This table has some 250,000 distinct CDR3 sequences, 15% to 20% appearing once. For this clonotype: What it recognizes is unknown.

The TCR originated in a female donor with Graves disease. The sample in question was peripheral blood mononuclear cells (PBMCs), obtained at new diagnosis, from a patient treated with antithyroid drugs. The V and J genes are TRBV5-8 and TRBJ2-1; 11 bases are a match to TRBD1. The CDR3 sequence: CASSPGQGAINEQFF. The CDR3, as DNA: TGTGCCAGCAGCCCCGGACAGGGGGCGATTAATGAGCAGTTCTTC.